This T cell receptor (beta chain) is drawn from a study of cytomegalovirus exposure and HLA in healthy donors. 13 Jbeta primers and 60 Vbeta primers were used for the PCR. Generated by immunoSEQ multiplex PCR, the TCRdb table keeps only in-frame clones and is missing some. The profile covers 250,000 to 350,000 clones, with 86% appearing a single time and 3.5% to 4.5% taken by the ten largest. The V and J ends lost 4 bases and 3 bases, in that order; junction bases with no gene match: 3. CDR3 length: 14 residues. CDR1 is MNHNY and CDR2 is SVGAGI in the germline V gene (reference sequence). As to this clone: What it binds is not known.

Study observations and caveats: An apparent linkage of common viral pathogens to several of the most significant clusters emerged in a later analysis. Sequencing likely caused a cluster of highly shared sequence variants. The investigators catalogued 150 to 200 TCR beta chains as cytomegalovirus-associated.

Specimen: PBMCs. The V and J genes are TRBV6-6 and TRBJ2-5, with TRBD2 identical over 9 bases. The receptor was isolated from a man aged 35-49 years in good health and CMV-seropositive. This CDR3 is CASSSGTSKETQYF. In nucleotides, the CDR3 is TGTGCCAGCAGTTCCGGGACTAGCAAAGAGACCCAGTACTTC.